This T cell receptor beta chain was captured by sequencing in a study of blood T cell repertoires in COVID-19. Whole-study context: The United States, Italy and Spain supplied acute and convalescent COVID-19 samples. PBMCs, B-cell-depleted T cells, or T cells were the source of the cDNA or gDNA that made up the material.

TCRdb keeps only in-frame clones here, not all; method: immunoSEQ multiplex PCR. The data show around 230,000 clones, approximately 84% seen once. The V gene lost 3 bases and the J gene lost 4 bases, with 6 bases spanning the gap. Germline-derived CDR1 and CDR2 are MNHEY and SMNVEV (reference sequence). The CDR3 covers 13 residues. This clone appeared a few times. This clonotype was sampled from a woman at least 80 years old with acute or convalescent COVID-19. The chain combines TRBV27 with TRBJ1-4; D call uncertain. The sample consisted of peripheral blood. The CDR3 DNA reads as TGTGCCAGCAGTTTTACTGGTAATGAAAAACTGTTTTTT. This gives the protein CASSFTGNEKLFF. The complete variable domain, with remaining parts taken from reference TRBV27 and TRBJ1-4, reads EAQVTQNPRYLITVTGKKLTVTCSQNMNHEYMSWYRQDPGLGLRQIYYSMNVEVTDKGDVPEGYKVSRKEKRNFPLILESPSPNQTSLYFCASSFTGNEKLFFGSGTQLSVL.